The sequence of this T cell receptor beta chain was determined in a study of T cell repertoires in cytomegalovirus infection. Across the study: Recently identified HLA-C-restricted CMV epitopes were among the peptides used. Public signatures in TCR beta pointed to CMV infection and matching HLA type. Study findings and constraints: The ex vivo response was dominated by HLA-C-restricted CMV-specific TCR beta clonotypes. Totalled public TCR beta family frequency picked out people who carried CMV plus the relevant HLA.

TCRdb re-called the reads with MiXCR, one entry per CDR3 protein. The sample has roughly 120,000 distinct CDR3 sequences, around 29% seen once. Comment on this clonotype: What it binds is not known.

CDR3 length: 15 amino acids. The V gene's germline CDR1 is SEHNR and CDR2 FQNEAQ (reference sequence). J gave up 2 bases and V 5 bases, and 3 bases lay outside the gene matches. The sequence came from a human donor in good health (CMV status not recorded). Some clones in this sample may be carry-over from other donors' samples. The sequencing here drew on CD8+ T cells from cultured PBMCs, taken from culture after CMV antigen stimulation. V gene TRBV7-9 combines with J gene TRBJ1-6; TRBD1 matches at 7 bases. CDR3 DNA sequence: TGTGCCAGCAGCGCGACAGGGCCCTATAATTCACCCCTCCACTTT. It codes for CASSATGPYNSPLHF.